This record concerns one T cell receptor beta chain sequence. The sample holds a few counts of this clonotype. Its antigen remains undetermined. Nothing much larger sits one base from this clone, and base qualities are not available. The germline V gene gives CDR1 as SNHLY and CDR2 as FYNNEI. Trimming costs V 6 bases and J 8 bases, and their ends lie 16 bases apart. Spanning cysteine to phenylalanine, the CDR3 consists of 13 amino acids. The only DNA kept is the CDR3, 39 bases in frame from the first base. Per the publication, the treatment or condition label means: approximately nine-day PBMC culture with coronavirus spike peptide pools or control peptides (ViraFEST assay). The study used the ViraFEST assay, which expanded antigen-specific T cells with peptide pools and then identified expanded clonotypes by TCR sequencing. The positive SARS-CoV-2 PCR tests of the convalescent patients were dated from March to December 2020, before the Alpha, Beta and Delta variants emerged in the United States. PBMCs were cultured at 1.5 million to 2.5 million per well in IMDM supplemented with about 5.5% human AB serum and 9 to 10 IU/ml IL-2, with 9.5 to 10 ug/ml peptide pools added. Half of the culture medium was replaced with fresh IL-2-containing medium on days 3 and 7. After 10 days of culture, CD4+ T cells were isolated by negative selection with the EasySep CD4+ T cell isolation kit. Ficoll-Paque Plus gradient centrifugation was used to isolate PBMCs from whole blood, and the isolated PBMCs were then either used fresh or cryopreserved at -140C. Culture conditions were generally each tested in triplicate wells.

The sample comes from a study of vaccination and CD4 T cells after COVID-19 (dated by TCRdb to between 2021 and 2023). Regarding the study in general: Convalescent patients had a positive SARS-CoV-2 result on nasal swab PCR, and of these patients, 8 or 9 had mild disease and one had severe disease. The convalescent cohort included six males and four females, with two Hispanic individuals, seven Caucasians, two Asians and one multiracial person. Each participant got two doses of either the Pfizer-BioNTech BNT162b2 vaccine (n=8) or the Moderna mRNA-1273 vaccine (n=2). Post-COVID blood samples from convalescent patients were collected a median of roughly 100 days after diagnosis, with a range of roughly 35 to 180 days. The time from the second vaccine dose to post-vaccine blood sampling had a median of roughly 70 days and ranged from about 14 to 250 days. For stimulating the cultures, overlapping spike peptide pools were used, derived from SARS-CoV-2 as well as from the common cold coronaviruses HCoV-NL63, HCoV-OC43 and HCoV-229E. Control cultures used a CEFX viral epitope pool as positive control, an HIV-1 Nef peptide pool as negative control, or no peptide. In more than eight COVID-19 convalescent patients and a handful of infection-naive healthy vaccine recipients, researchers compared the spike-specific CD4+ TCR repertoire from before mRNA vaccination with the repertoire from after. What the authors observed across the whole study: An increase in the median number of SARS-CoV-2-reactive clonotypes from approximately 21 after infection to 35 to 40 after vaccination was observed, but the change was not found to be significant. In convalescent patients, a median about 86% of post-vaccine SARS-CoV-2-reactive clones were detected only after vaccination, and vaccine-specific priming was suggested by this finding. Only a relatively small number of convalescent patients were included in the study, and early timepoints following natural infection were not analyzed. In convalescent patients, nearly all vaccine-specific clones (304 of 307) were found to be mono-reactive for SARS-CoV-2 spike rather than cross-reactive with common cold coronaviruses.

The library was produced with PCR. TCR sequencing of DNA from cultured CD4+ T cells used the Oncomine TCR Beta short-read assay at the Johns Hopkins FTIC core. The QIAamp micro DNA kit was used to extract genomic DNA from the cultured CD4+ T cells. The Oncomine TCR Beta libraries from cultured CD4+ T cells were pooled using unique dual indexes and then sequenced on an Illumina iSeq 100. The study's own analysis went as follows. Non-productive sequences were filtered out, and CDR3s that did not start with C, did not end with F or W, or were shorter than 7 amino acids were discarded. The MANAFEST web application identified antigen-specific clonotypes by comparing peptide-stimulated wells against reference wells and other culture wells. Positive clones required FDR below 0.05, an odds ratio above 5, and productive frequency above 0.1% in at least two of three replicate wells. A clonotype was classed as cross-reactive if the clonotype showed significant expansion both in SARS-CoV-2 spike wells and in at least one common cold coronavirus spike condition. Levenshtein distances (stringdist) and unrooted phylogenetic trees (ape) in R version 3.6.1 were used to assess CDR3 homology. TCRdb reanalyzed the raw reads on its own, using fastp at Q25 for trimming and MiXCR for clone calling, and kept in-frame beta chains. Each entry merges the rows of one CDR3 protein and shows their most common DNA and genes. These V and J calls derive from TCRdb rather than the authors' analysis. A total of about 13,000 distinct CDR3 sequences appear in this sample, less than 45% of them only once. The ten largest account for 9% to 9.5% of the sample.

Sequencing was done on a sample of CD4+ T cells from blood, cultured in vitro. The receptor comes from a human donor who had recovered from COVID-19. Here the chain combines TRBV2 and TRBJ1-2, with the D gene not confidently named. The nucleotides read TGTGCCAGCAGGACCGACATGGCAGCAGGCTACACCTTC. This yields the protein CASRTDMAAGYTF.